These 13 T cell receptor beta chains were all obtained from the same sample, sequenced in a study of T-cell memory formation after mild COVID-19. TCRdb analysed the 5' RACE reads with MiXCR anew, one entry per CDR3 protein. The top ten clones hold around 12% of a sample with about half a million distinct CDR3 sequences, about 20% of them seen once. The sample comprised PBMCs or a T cell subset sorted from them (not recorded which). The source is an adult woman who had mild COVID-19 (a few samples of this study predate the infection). Cell type and time point are not known.

There are a few counts of this clonotype. This chain connects TRBV29-1 to TRBJ2-2, with 7 bases lining up with TRBD2. V was clipped by 4 bases and J by 2 bases; unmatched bases: 10. The CDR3 runs to 16 residues. The germline V gene encodes CDR1 SQVTM and CDR2 ANQGSEA. CDR3 residues: CSVAGRADSNTGELFF. DNA of the CDR3: TGCAGCGTTGCGGGGAGGGCCGACTCCAACACCGGGGAGCTGTTTTTT.

This chain connects TRBV20-1 to TRBJ2-1; 8 bases fit TRBD1. The CDR3 contains 15 residues. The V gene end was trimmed by 2 bases and the J gene end by 4 bases; junction bases not matched to a gene: 7. Germline V gene lookup returns CDR1 DFQATT and CDR2 SNEGSKA (reference sequence). Written as DNA, the CDR3 is TGCAGTGCTAGAATCGGACAGGGTTTATACAATGAGCAGTTCTTC. This translates into CSARIGQGLYNEQFF.

This clonotype was seen a few times. The V and J genes are TRBV21-1 and TRBJ2-7. TRBV21-1 is a pseudogene. The CDR3 has 12 residues. The CDR3: CASSSNFYEQYF. The CDR3 DNA is TGTGCCAGCAGCAGCAATTTCTACGAGCAGTACTTC.

This chain links TRBV7-3 with TRBJ2-2, with D unresolved. The germline CDR1 and CDR2 sequences are SGHTA and FQGTGA. Trimming removed 6 bases at V and 6 bases at J, with 8 bases between. The CDR3 is 12 amino acids. The CDR3 protein is CASRFEAGELFF. Written as DNA, the CDR3 is TGTGCCAGCAGGTTCGAGGCCGGGGAGCTGTTTTTT.

This clonotype was found a few times. V is TRBV24-1 and J is TRBJ2-7; D not certain. Germline V gives CDR1 KGHDR, CDR2 SFDVKD. V was pared by 3 bases and J by 6 bases, with 17 bases between. The CDR3 has 15 residues. CDR3 nucleotide sequence: TGTGCCACCAGTGATCGAAAGGCCTCTTCGGGCGAGCAGTACTTC. This encodes CATSDRKASSGEQYF.

This clonotype has a handful of counts. CDR3 sequence: CSANSGTGGSTDTQYF. In DNA, the CDR3 is TGCAGTGCCAACTCCGGGACAGGGGGTTCCACAGATACGCAGTATTTT. The chain joins TRBV20-1 to TRBJ2-3, with 11 bases identical to TRBD1. Germline V CDR1 and CDR2: DFQATT, SNEGSKA (reference sequence). This CDR3 contains 16 residues. The J segment lost 2 bases and the V segment lost 6 bases, leaving 10 bases of the junction unmatched.

This clonotype turned up a few times. The chain employs TRBV5-1 and TRBJ1-1, with D uncertain. The V gene lost 1 base and the J gene lost 1 base, with 11 bases spanning the gap. This CDR3 has 15 amino acids. Germline V CDR1 and CDR2: SGHRS, YFSETQ. CDR3 bases: TGCGCCAGCAGCTTGTCTCAGGTACCGAACACTGAAGCTTTCTTT. Translating it yields CASSLSQVPNTEAFF.

The rearrangement joins TRBV5-1 to TRBJ1-4; TRBD1 might be the D (6 bases). The length of the CDR3 is 15 residues. Trimming pared 0 bases from V and 8 bases from J, leaving 14 bases between. Germline assignment: CDR1 SGHRS and CDR2 YFSETQ. The CDR3 here is CASSLAKTGSEKLFF. CDR3 nucleotide sequence: TGCGCCAGCAGCTTGGCGAAGACAGGATCCGAAAAACTGTTTTTT.

This clonotype was seen a handful of times. This chain uses TRBV3-1 with TRBJ2-2, with 7 bases identical to TRBD1. This CDR3 is 16 amino acids long. V lost 3 bases, J lost 5 bases, and 9 bases stayed unmatched. Germline CDR1 LGHDT, CDR2 YNNKEL (reference sequence). The CDR3: CASSHRDSEETGELFF. The CDR3 DNA is TGTGCCAGCAGCCACCGGGACAGCGAGGAAACCGGGGAGCTGTTTTTT.

This chain links TRBV24-1 with TRBJ2-7, with TRBD1 matching 9 bases. With 3 bases clipped from V and 3 bases from J, the junction kept 5 bases outside the gene matches. This CDR3 has 15 amino acids. Looked up from germline, CDR1 is KGHDR and CDR2 is SFDVKD. The CDR3 region has the DNA TGTGCCACCAGTGATCCGGGACAGGGTGGCTACGAGCAGTACTTC. It codes for CATSDPGQGGYEQYF.

This chain uses TRBV20-1 with TRBJ1-4; 9 positions agree with TRBD1. The J segment lost 4 bases and the V segment lost 2 bases, leaving 5 bases of the junction unmatched. CDR1 is DFQATT and CDR2 is SNEGSKA in the germline V gene (reference sequence). This CDR3 spans 15 amino acids. The CDR3 DNA sequence: TGCAGTGCTAGAAACACAGGGGGCCTTAATGAAAAACTGTTTTTT. As protein: CSARNTGGLNEKLFF.

This clonotype appeared once. The rearrangement links TRBV6-5 to TRBJ2-7, with D perhaps matching TRBD2 (5 bases). The germline V and J ends were trimmed by 2 bases and 2 bases, with 13 bases remaining between them. CDR1 is MNHEY and CDR2 is SVGAGI in the germline V gene. The CDR3 contains 15 residues. Here the CDR3 reads CASSYPKRRPYEQYF. The CDR3, as DNA: TGTGCCAGCAGTTACCCGAAGCGGAGGCCCTACGAGCAGTACTTC.

This clonotype was seen a handful of times. The chain uses TRBV24-1 and TRBJ2-7, with D tentatively TRBD1 (6 bases). Germline values: CDR1 KGHDR, CDR2 SFDVKD. V was shortened by 5 bases and J by 2 bases, with 12 bases between the two germline ends. The CDR3 length is 14 residues. CDR3 residues: CATSGGQGTYEQYF. As DNA, the CDR3 is TGTGCCACCAGTGGGGGACAAGGAACCTACGAGCAGTACTTC.